These T cell receptor beta chains were read from a single sample in a study of shared clonotypes between healthy human individuals. Using immunoSEQ multiplex PCR, the repertoire was profiled, and TCRdb retains in-frame clones only, with some absent. This sample carries about 2.3 million clones, around 90% of them seen once, and the ten largest clones take 0.37%. Input material: naive CD4+ T cells from PBMCs. The receptor source for this set is a man younger than 35 in good health. Some clones in this sample may be carry-over from other donors' samples. Each CDR3 is given with its conserved first and last residue. The D gene is left open where the match is weak. Clone size, where shown, is once, few, many, or a class for clones that have expanded.

J,D,size,length,V,CDR3,DNA
TRBJ1-2,-,-,17,TRBV29-1,CSVPERRAKFYNYGYTF,TGCAGCGTCCCAGAACGACGGGCCAAATTTTATAACTATGGCTACACCTTC
TRBJ1-4,-,-,16,TRBV5-1,CASSFGQTTTNEKLFF,TGCGCCAGCAGCTTCGGACAGACCACAACTAATGAAAAACTGTTTTTT
TRBJ1-4,-,-,15,TRBV28,CASSRSTTGWGKLFF,TGTGCCAGCAGTCGCTCCACGACCGGGTGGGGGAAACTGTTTTTT
TRBJ2-7,-,-,15,TRBV7-2,CASSLAGGARSEQYF,TGTGCCAGCAGCTTAGCCGGGGGCGCTCGATCCGAGCAGTACTTC
TRBJ2-3,TRBD2,-,16,TRBV18,CASSLLAGGPGDTQYF,TGTGCCAGCTCACTGCTAGCGGGAGGGCCAGGGGATACGCAGTATTTT
TRBJ1-4,-,-,17,TRBV5-4,CASSSGGVGTTNEKLFF,TGTGCCAGCAGCTCCGGAGGAGTGGGAACAACTAATGAAAAACTGTTTTTT
TRBJ2-2,-,-,14,TRBV10-3,CAISEGTRTGELFF,TGTGCCATCAGTGAGGGGACCCGCACCGGGGAGCTGTTTTTT
TRBJ2-7,TRBD1,-,13,TRBV28,CASTLDRAHEQYF,TGTGCCAGCACCCTAGACAGGGCTCACGAGCAGTACTTC
TRBJ1-3,-,-,14,TRBV23-1,CASSRRDSGNTIYF,TGCGCCAGCAGCCGCCGGGACTCTGGAAACACCATATATTTT
TRBJ2-1,TRBD2,-,15,TRBV2,CASRALGGRLREQFF,TGTGCCAGCAGGGCCCTTGGCGGGAGACTTCGGGAGCAGTTCTTC
TRBJ2-2,TRBD2,-,16,TRBV9,CASSSEMREWSGELFF,TGTGCCAGCAGCTCTGAGATGCGGGAGTGGAGCGGGGAGCTGTTTTTT
TRBJ2-4,-,-,16,TRBV6-5,CASSYSIGRARNIQYF,TGTGCCAGCAGTTACTCGATCGGCAGGGCTCGGAACATTCAGTACTTC
TRBJ2-2,-,-,14,TRBV13,CASSFFRPGGELFF,TGTGCCAGCAGCTTCTTTAGGCCGGGCGGCGAGCTGTTTTTT
TRBJ2-1,TRBD2,once,17,TRBV28,CASRETSGSVSYNEQFF,TGTGCCAGCAGGGAGACTAGCGGGAGTGTGTCCTACAATGAGCAGTTCTTC
TRBJ2-7,TRBD2,few,17,TRBV5-1,CASSLSMTSGSSYEQYF,TGCGCCAGCAGCTTGTCGATGACTAGCGGGAGCTCCTACGAGCAGTACTTC
TRBJ1-1,-,-,12,TRBV27,CASSDHKVEAFF,TGTGCCAGCAGCGACCATAAGGTAGAAGCTTTCTTT
TRBJ1-4,-,few,13,TRBV28,CAIDGGSNEKLFF,TGTGCCATCGATGGAGGGTCTAATGAAAAACTGTTTTTT
TRBJ1-5,TRBD1,-,18,TRBV6-4,CASSVPGQQSHSNQPQHF,TGTGCCAGCAGTGTACCGGGACAGCAAAGTCATAGCAATCAGCCCCAGCATTTT
TRBJ2-5,-,-,14,TRBV28,CASSLGPDQETQYF,TGTGCCAGCAGTTTGGGACCCGACCAAGAGACCCAGTACTTC
TRBJ1-3,-,-,15,TRBV11-2,CASSPARTPGNTIYF,TGTGCCAGCAGCCCAGCCCGGACACCTGGAAACACCATATATTTT
TRBJ1-1,-,-,15,TRBV28,CASSPLRDMGTEAFF,TGTGCCAGCAGTCCGTTACGGGACATGGGCACTGAAGCTTTCTTT
TRBJ1-1,-,-,13,TRBV18,CASSTTGSNEAFF,TGTGCCAGCTCAACAACAGGGAGTAATGAAGCTTTCTTT
TRBJ1-3,-,-,13,TRBV29-1,CSVEGGAGNTIYF,TGCAGCGTTGAAGGAGGGGCTGGAAACACCATATATTTT
TRBJ1-1,TRBD1,-,16,TRBV28,CASRTTDTPGGAEAFF,TGTGCCAGCAGGACCACAGATACCCCAGGGGGCGCTGAAGCTTTCTTT
TRBJ1-1,-,few,14,TRBV19,CASSPVTGNTEAFF,TGTGCCAGTAGTCCTGTGACAGGGAACACTGAAGCTTTCTTT
TRBJ1-1,-,-,16,TRBV5-1,CASSLAAGPMGTEAFF,TGCGCCAGCAGCTTGGCGGCGGGGCCCATGGGGACTGAAGCTTTCTTT
TRBJ1-4,-,-,13,TRBV6-1,CASMLSSNEKLFF,TGTGCCAGCATGCTTTCTTCTAATGAAAAACTGTTTTTT
TRBJ2-7,-,-,14,TRBV10-1,CASSESSARYEQYF,TGCGCCAGCAGTGAGTCGTCAGCCCGCTACGAGCAGTACTTC
TRBJ2-7,-,-,12,TRBV5-6,CASSLAGTRQYF,TGTGCCAGCAGCTTGGCGGGCACCCGGCAGTACTTC
TRBJ2-3,-,-,16,TRBV21-1,CASSKVRGTSTDTQYF,TGTGCCAGCAGCAAAGTTCGCGGAACTAGCACAGATACGCAGTATTTT
TRBJ2-7,-,-,13,TRBV30,CAWEWAPDYEQYF,TGTGCCTGGGAATGGGCCCCTGACTACGAGCAGTACTTC
TRBJ1-1,-,few,15,TRBV4-2,CASSQPLSGAGEAFF,TGTGCCAGCAGCCAGCCTCTCTCAGGGGCTGGTGAAGCTTTCTTT
TRBJ2-7,-,-,16,TRBV5-6,CASSRQVGGWIYEQYF,TGTGCCAGCAGCAGACAGGTGGGGGGATGGATCTACGAGCAGTACTTC
TRBJ1-5,TRBD1,-,13,TRBV28,CASSLGRGRPQHF,TGTGCCAGCAGTTTGGGGAGGGGGCGGCCCCAGCATTTT
TRBJ2-4,TRBD1,-,13,TRBV5-6,CASTAWTGLDQYF,TGTGCCAGCACCGCATGGACAGGGCTTGATCAGTACTTC
TRBJ2-1,-,-,15,TRBV5-1,CASSNQGISYNEQFF,TGCGCCAGCAGCAATCAGGGGATCTCCTACAATGAGCAGTTCTTC
TRBJ2-1,TRBD2,-,16,TRBV7-2,CASSARGGLAVAEQFF,TGTGCCAGCAGCGCGCGGGGGGGACTAGCGGTAGCTGAGCAGTTCTTC
TRBJ1-5,TRBD1,-,15,TRBV2,CASRGTVLSNQPQHF,TGTGCCAGCAGGGGGACAGTACTTAGCAATCAGCCCCAGCATTTT
TRBJ2-7,TRBD2,-,15,TRBV5-6,CASSQTRAGGREQYF,TGTGCCAGCAGCCAGACACGGGCGGGAGGAAGGGAGCAGTACTTC
TRBJ1-2,-,-,12,TRBV19,CASSRGVGGYTF,TGTGCCAGTAGTCGAGGGGTCGGTGGCTACACCTTC
TRBJ1-6,-,-,12,TRBV10-3,CAISDEGGALHF,TGTGCCATCAGTGACGAAGGCGGAGCCCTCCACTTT
TRBJ2-3,-,-,15,TRBV2,CASSGSVTSTDTQYF,TGTGCCAGCAGTGGAAGCGTAACTAGCACAGATACGCAGTATTTT
TRBJ1-5,-,-,15,TRBV30,CAWSEGRYTGQPQHF,TGTGCCTGGAGTGAGGGGAGATATACGGGACAGCCCCAGCATTTT
TRBJ2-5,TRBD2,-,15,TRBV5-6,CASSLDRGVQETQYF,TGTGCCAGCAGCTTGGATCGGGGGGTCCAAGAGACCCAGTACTTC
TRBJ2-3,-,-,14,TRBV5-1,CASRLDSHTDTQYF,TGCGCCAGCAGATTGGACAGCCACACAGATACGCAGTATTTT
TRBJ2-3,TRBD2,-,18,TRBV9,CASSVAGTSGRTTDTQYF,TGTGCCAGCAGCGTAGCCGGGACTAGCGGGAGGACCACAGATACGCAGTATTTT
TRBJ1-3,-,-,16,TRBV7-2,CASGLRGESSGNTIYF,TGTGCCAGCGGATTGAGGGGGGAGAGCTCTGGAAACACCATATATTTT
TRBJ2-1,-,-,16,TRBV7-3,CASSLQSARTYNEQFF,TGTGCCAGCAGCTTACAATCCGCTAGGACCTACAATGAGCAGTTCTTC
TRBJ2-3,-,-,14,TRBV6-1,CASSPQRYTDTQYF,TGTGCCAGCAGTCCGCAGAGATACACAGATACGCAGTATTTT
TRBJ1-2,-,-,13,TRBV5-4,CASSWDRNYGYTF,TGTGCCAGCAGCTGGGACCGAAACTATGGCTACACCTTC
TRBJ2-7,TRBD1,-,13,TRBV11-1,CASSQQGTYEQYF,TGTGCCAGCAGCCAACAGGGGACCTACGAGCAGTACTTC
TRBJ1-3,TRBD1,-,15,TRBV10-3,CAISDSGGAGNTIYF,TGTGCCATCAGTGACTCAGGGGGCGCCGGAAACACCATATATTTT
TRBJ1-5,-,once,12,TRBV28,CASSTSYQPQHF,TGTGCCAGCAGTACCTCCTATCAGCCCCAGCATTTT
TRBJ2-5,-,-,13,TRBV29-1,CSVAGRPRETRYF,TGCAGCGTCGCGGGACGACCTCGAGAGACCCGGTACTTC
TRBJ2-3,-,-,15,TRBV5-1,CASSLGHRGTDTQYF,TGCGCCAGCAGCTTGGGTCACAGGGGCACAGATACGCAGTATTTT